One sample yielded the 24 T cell receptor beta chains listed below, sequenced in a study of response to subunit inactivated influenza vaccine. TCRdb passed the RT-PCR reads through MiXCR, listing each CDR3 protein once. The sample yields 700,000 to 800,000 distinct CDR3 sequences, 18% seen once. The sequences come from PBMCs from blood, collected 4 to 6 days after vaccination. The receptors originated from a man in his fifties or sixties who received an inactivated influenza vaccine.

The chain couples TRBV7-2 to TRBJ1-1, with 11 bases fitting TRBD1. Per germline, CDR1 SGHTA and CDR2 FQGNSA. The CDR3 runs to 15 residues. V lost 5 bases to trimming and J lost 6 bases; unmatched junction nucleotides: 8. Written as DNA, the CDR3 is TGTGCCAGCAGCACAGGACAGGGGGCTTTGTCTGAAGCTTTCTTT. Translation gives CASSTGQGALSEAFF.

This clonotype was picked up one time. This chain links TRBV5-1 with TRBJ2-1; a weak D match, TRBD1 (8 bases). The V gene lost 7 bases and the J gene lost 8 bases, with 19 bases spanning the gap. CDR3 size: 14 residues. The germline V gene encodes CDR1 SGHRS and CDR2 YFSETQ. CDR3 DNA: TGCGCCAGCGGGGCCTACAGGGGGAGGGATGAGCAGTTCTTC. It specifies CASGAYRGRDEQFF.

This clonotype has only a few counts. V usage is TRBV4-3 and J usage is TRBJ1-6; TRBD1 matches at 7 bases. The CDR3 runs 16 residues. Germline assignment: CDR1 LGHNA and CDR2 YSLEER. V gave up 1 base and J gave up 8 bases; unmatched junction bases: 8. Here the CDR3 DNA reads TGCGCCAGCAGCCAAGCCCCACAGGGGATCCATTCACCCCTCCACTTT. It translates to CASSQAPQGIHSPLHF.

This clonotype was seen ten or more times. The V and J genes are TRBV20-1 and TRBJ2-5; maybe TRBD2 (7 bases). Germline-derived CDR1 and CDR2 are DFQATT and SNEGSKA (reference sequence). Trimming stripped 3 bases from V and 5 bases from J, with 19 bases between. CDR3 length: 15 amino acids. The CDR3 sequence is CSARRVRGAGETQYF. The CDR3 nucleotides are TGCAGTGCTAGGAGGGTCCGGGGGGCCGGCGAGACCCAGTACTTC.

CDR3 sequence: CAIRTGAAYEQYF. The CDR3 nucleotides are TGTGCCATCAGAACTGGAGCGGCCTACGAGCAGTACTTC. The V call is TRBV10-3, the J call TRBJ2-7; perhaps TRBD2 as D (5 bases). Germline V gene sequence: CDR1 ENHRY, CDR2 SYGVKD. Between the trimmed V and J ends, which lost 6 bases and 2 bases, there was a span of 11 bases. The CDR3 sequence is 13 residues long.

This clonotype has a count of ten or more. CDR3 amino acids: CASSYGGPYNEQFF. CDR3 DNA: TGTGCCAGCAGTTATGGGGGGCCCTACAATGAGCAGTTCTTC. This sequence joins TRBV6-5 and TRBJ2-1; D is tentatively TRBD1 or TRBD2 (6 bases each). This CDR3 region has 14 residues. Between the trimmed V and J ends, which lost 3 bases and 2 bases, there was a span of 8 bases. Germline assignment: CDR1 MNHEY and CDR2 SVGAGI.

This clonotype was seen only a few times. The genes are TRBV7-8 and TRBJ2-5; D is uncertain. Trimming stripped 1 base from V and 4 bases from J, with 4 bases between. CDR3 length: 12 amino acids. CDR1 is SGHVS, CDR2 FQNEAQ, per germline. The CDR3 region is CASSLEIETQYF. CDR3 bases: TGTGCCAGCAGCTTAGAAATAGAGACCCAGTACTTC.

This clonotype was observed at least ten times. The chain uses TRBV20-1 and TRBJ1-5; D is possibly TRBD1 (5 bases). The CDR3 is 13 amino acids. The V gene lost 0 bases and the J gene lost 4 bases, with 7 bases spanning the gap. Per the germline V gene, CDR1 is DFQATT and CDR2 is SNEGSKA (reference sequence). The DNA of the CDR3 is TGCAGTGCTAGAGAGGAGGGGAATCAGCCCCAGCATTTT. This sequence encodes CSAREEGNQPQHF.

This clonotype was seen more than once but under ten times. The chain links TRBV5-1 to TRBJ2-5; TRBD1 matches 7 bases. J lost 1 base, V lost 4 bases, and 7 bases had no gene match. The CDR3 sequence is 15 residues long. CDR1 and CDR2 from the germline V gene are SGHRS and YFSETQ. This CDR3 is CASSPWDSPQETQYF. The CDR3 nucleotides are TGCGCCAGCAGCCCCTGGGACAGCCCCCAAGAGACCCAGTACTTC.

This clonotype has more than one count but fewer than ten. The chain is built from TRBV12-3 or TRBV12-4 and TRBJ2-3, with 8 bases fitting TRBD2. Trimming removed 6 bases from V and 2 bases from J; junction bases left unmatched: 13. This CDR3 region has 17 residues. This CDR3 reads CASSGGIAGSTTDTQYF. The CDR3 nucleotides are TGTGCCAGCAGCGGAGGGATAGCGGGGTCGACCACAGATACGCAGTATTTT.

This clonotype was counted between two and nine times. V gene TRBV12-3 or TRBV12-4 combines with J gene TRBJ1-2, with 9 bases lining up with TRBD1. Trimming took 6 bases from V and 0 from J; bases not matched to a gene: 8. The CDR3 contains 16 residues. The CDR3 spells CASSFSDRGANYGYTF. DNA for the CDR3: TGTGCCAGCAGCTTCTCGGACAGGGGAGCTAACTATGGCTACACCTTC.

The chain recombines TRBV29-1 with TRBJ1-1; D gene uncertain. The V and J ends lost 6 bases and 4 bases respectively, with 9 bases between them. CDR1 is SQVTM, CDR2 ANQGSEA, per germline. This CDR3 has 11 residues. The CDR3 protein is CSVPMVTEAFF. The CDR3 coding sequence is TGCAGCGTCCCCATGGTCACTGAAGCTTTCTTT.

The chain joins TRBV9 to TRBJ2-5; 7 bases line up with TRBD1. There are 16 residues in the CDR3. The ends lost 0 bases at V and 5 bases at J; junction bases unmatched: 10. Germline assignment: CDR1 SGDLS and CDR2 YYNGEE. CDR3 DNA sequence: TGTGCCAGCAGCGTAGCGACAGGGAATTCTTGGGAGACCCAGTACTTC. Protein: CASSVATGNSWETQYF.

V and J are TRBV4-2 and TRBJ1-6, with unresolved D. The V and J ends lost 0 bases and 8 bases respectively, with 2 bases between them. From germline, CDR1 is LGHNA and CDR2 YNFKEQ. The CDR3 has 12 residues. This CDR3 reads CASSQDDSPLHF. The CDR3 nucleotides read TGTGCCAGCAGCCAAGATGATTCACCCCTCCACTTT.

This clonotype was seen a few times. The CDR3 DNA follows: TGCGCCAGCAGCTTGCTAGGACAGGGATTGACCGGGGAGCTGTTTTTT. Translated: CASSLLGQGLTGELFF. This chain connects TRBV5-1 to TRBJ2-2; 8 bases align to TRBD1. CDR3 length: 16 amino acids. The V segment lost 1 base and the J segment 5 bases; nucleotides outside the gene matches: 7. The germline gives CDR1 SGHRS, CDR2 YFSETQ.

The rearrangement links TRBV12-3 or TRBV12-4 to TRBJ2-7; no clear D. CDR3 length equals 14 residues. V lost 5 bases and J 0 bases, leaving 11 bases between the germline ends. CDR3 bases: TGTGCCAGCAGTGACGGACGGGCCTCCTACGAGCAGTACTTC. Translation: CASSDGRASYEQYF.

The rearrangement uses TRBV20-1 and TRBJ2-7; D perhaps matches TRBD2 (6 bases). V lost 3 bases and J lost 9, with 21 bases in between. The CDR3 is made up of 14 amino acids. Germline lookup yields CDR1 DFQATT and CDR2 SNEGSKA (reference sequence). In DNA, the CDR3 is TGCAGTGCTAGTCGGGCATTTAGCGGCACTGGGCAGTACTTC. Encoded protein: CSASRAFSGTGQYF.

This chain links TRBV6-1 with TRBJ2-3; TRBD1 aligns across 11 bases. V gave up 7 bases and J gave up 3 bases; unmatched junction bases: 12. Germline assignment: CDR1 MNHNS and CDR2 SASEGT. This CDR3 spans 17 amino acids. The CDR3 bases are TGTGCCAGCAACGGTCGGACAGGGGGCTTTAGAACAGATACGCAGTATTTT. Its translation is CASNGRTGGFRTDTQYF.

The rearrangement joins TRBV7-2 to TRBJ1-1, with 7 bases that match TRBD1. CDR1 SGHTA and CDR2 FQGNSA come from the germline V gene. The CDR3 consists of 12 residues. V was pared by 4 bases and J by 12 bases, with 8 bases of the junction left unmatched. CDR3 nucleotides: TGTGCCAGCAGCTATACAGGGGAAATCTCTTTCTTT. This translates into CASSYTGEISFF.

This clonotype was seen more than once but under ten times. This chain links TRBV20-1 with TRBJ1-1, with TRBD1 identical over 7 bases. CDR3 length equals 13 residues. Germline V CDR1 and CDR2: DFQATT, SNEGSKA (reference sequence). V dropped 6 bases and J dropped 3; count of bases not matched to a gene: 7. DNA of the CDR3: TGCAGTGCAAAGAGGGGGCGTCACACTGAAGCTTTCTTT. It encodes CSAKRGRHTEAFF.

This clonotype was picked up a small number of times. V is TRBV10-3 and J is TRBJ1-2; D call uncertain. The CDR3 contains 18 residues. Trimming took 0 bases from V and 1 from J, leaving 18 bases between them. From germline, CDR1 is ENHRY and CDR2 SYGVKD. The CDR3: CAISESTTAGFYNYGYTF. DNA for the CDR3: TGTGCCATCAGTGAGTCAACCACGGCAGGCTTCTATAACTATGGCTACACCTTC.

This clonotype appeared a few times. The V gene is TRBV27, the J gene TRBJ1-4; D call uncertain. V lost 6 bases, J lost 4 bases, and 12 bases lay in between. CDR3 length equals 14 residues. In germline, CDR1 is MNHEY, CDR2 SMNVEV (reference sequence). In nucleotides, the CDR3 is TGTGCCAGCAGCCGGGGATCCTTTAATGAAAAACTGTTTTTT. Protein product: CASSRGSFNEKLFF.

The chain carries TRBV7-2 and TRBJ2-7; 11 bases match TRBD1. V lost 6 bases to trimming and J lost 4 bases; unmatched junction nucleotides: 5. The CDR3 extends over 14 amino acids. Germline V gives CDR1 SGHTA, CDR2 FQGNSA. The CDR3 is CASSQDRGRYEQYF. The CDR3 coding sequence is TGTGCCAGCAGTCAGGACAGGGGGCGATACGAGCAGTACTTC. Together with reference TRBV7-2 and TRBJ2-7, the CDR3 gives the full variable domain: GAGVSQSPSNKVTEKGKDVELRCDPISGHTALYWYRQSLGQGLEFLIYFQGNSAPDKSGLPSDRFSAERTGGSVSTLTIQRTQQEDSAVYLCASSQDRGRYEQYFGPGTRLTVT.

This clonotype was seen only a few times. The rearrangement links TRBV5-1 to TRBJ1-4; TRBD1 is a possible D gene (6 bases). V was clipped by 4 bases and J by 3 bases, with 16 bases between them. The CDR3 loop spans 16 amino acids. The germline gives CDR1 SGHRS, CDR2 YFSETQ. The CDR3 sequence is CASSTLPGQANEKLFF. In nucleotides, the CDR3 is TGCGCCAGCAGCACCTTACCGGGACAAGCTAATGAAAAACTGTTTTTT.